The rows below give T cell receptor beta chains drawn from one sample of a study of blood T cell repertoires in COVID-19. Sequencing used immunoSEQ multiplex PCR; TCRdb keeps in-frame clones, though not all of them. The sample includes about 380,000 clones, approximately 84% seen only once; the top ten take 2.5% to 3.5%. Sequencing was carried out using PBMCs or T cells enriched from blood (not recorded which). These receptor sequences come from a woman in her thirties who had recovered from COVID-19. Each CDR3 is given with its conserved first and last residue. The order of the fields is D gene, J gene, V gene, CDR3 DNA, CDR3 protein. A D gene is named only where the DNA matches it firmly.

d_gene: NA; j_gene: TRBJ1-6; v_gene: TRBV30; CDR3nt: TGTGCCTGGGAACGCAGCGGTTCACCCCTCCACTTT; CDR3aa: CAWERSGSPLHF
d_gene: TRBD1; j_gene: TRBJ1-2; v_gene: TRBV7-3; CDR3nt: TGTGCCAGCAGCTCCGGGGGACAGAACTATGGCTACACCTTC; CDR3aa: CASSSGGQNYGYTF
d_gene: TRBD1; j_gene: TRBJ1-2; v_gene: TRBV28; CDR3nt: TGTGCCAGCAGTACCAAAGACAGGGGGGGCTATGGCTACACCTTC; CDR3aa: CASSTKDRGGYGYTF
d_gene: NA; j_gene: TRBJ1-1; v_gene: TRBV28; CDR3nt: TGTGCCAGCATCCACACGTGGGGGGGTCTGGGGACTGAAGCTTTCTTT; CDR3aa: CASIHTWGGLGTEAFF
d_gene: NA; j_gene: TRBJ2-5; v_gene: TRBV5-6; CDR3nt: TGTGCCAGCAGCTTGGTACTGGAGGAGACCCAGTACTTC; CDR3aa: CASSLVLEETQYF
d_gene: TRBD2; j_gene: TRBJ2-5; v_gene: TRBV28; CDR3nt: TGTGCCAGCAGCTCGGGACTAGTCACGGAGACCCAGTACTTC; CDR3aa: CASSSGLVTETQYF
d_gene: TRBD1; j_gene: TRBJ1-2; v_gene: TRBV27; CDR3nt: TGTGCCAGCAGCCTTGGGACAGGGGGTGGCTACACCTTC; CDR3aa: CASSLGTGGGYTF
d_gene: NA; j_gene: TRBJ1-2; v_gene: TRBV28; CDR3nt: TGTGCCAGCGCATCGACGCGGGCTGAGGATGGCTACACCTTC; CDR3aa: CASASTRAEDGYTF
d_gene: TRBD1; j_gene: TRBJ2-7; v_gene: TRBV28; CDR3nt: TGTGCCAGCAGCCCCGGGGCTGGGACAGGGGTCGAGCAGTACTTC; CDR3aa: CASSPGAGTGVEQYF
d_gene: NA; j_gene: TRBJ2-7; v_gene: TRBV14; CDR3nt: TGTGCCAGCAGGCCGGGACACTCCTACGAGCAGTACTTC; CDR3aa: CASRPGHSYEQYF
d_gene: TRBD1; j_gene: TRBJ2-7; v_gene: TRBV28; CDR3nt: TGTGCCAGCAGTTTGCGAAACAGGGGCTACGAGCAGTACTTC; CDR3aa: CASSLRNRGYEQYF
d_gene: NA; j_gene: TRBJ1-3; v_gene: TRBV27; CDR3nt: TGTGCCAGCAGTACATTCTCTGGAAACACCATATATTTT; CDR3aa: CASSTFSGNTIYF
d_gene: NA; j_gene: TRBJ1-2; v_gene: TRBV19; CDR3nt: TGTGCCACTCATGGGGGCCATGGCTACACCTTC; CDR3aa: CATHGGHGYTF
d_gene: TRBD1; j_gene: TRBJ2-7; v_gene: TRBV10-1; CDR3nt: TGCGCCAGCAGTGCGGGACAGGCGTACGAGCAGTACTTC; CDR3aa: CASSAGQAYEQYF
d_gene: NA; j_gene: TRBJ2-2; v_gene: TRBV27; CDR3nt: TGTGCCAGCAGCCTCACCGGGGAGCTGTTTTTT; CDR3aa: CASSLTGELFF
d_gene: NA; j_gene: TRBJ2-7; v_gene: TRBV28; CDR3nt: TGTGCCAGCACCTCTGCCTACGAGCAGTACTTC; CDR3aa: CASTSAYEQYF
d_gene: NA; j_gene: TRBJ1-2; v_gene: TRBV30; CDR3nt: TGTGCCTGGAGTGAGCCAGGGTTTAACTATGGCTACACCTTC; CDR3aa: CAWSEPGFNYGYTF
d_gene: NA; j_gene: TRBJ1-2; v_gene: TRBV12-3/TRBV12-4; CDR3nt: TGTGCCAGCAGTCTGGCATACTATGGCTACACCTTC; CDR3aa: CASSLAYYGYTF
d_gene: NA; j_gene: TRBJ2-6; v_gene: TRBV10-1; CDR3nt: TGCGCCAGCAGTCCAGGTGGGGCCAACGTCCTGACTTTC; CDR3aa: CASSPGGANVLTF